These 20 T cell receptor beta chains came from one sample sequenced in a study of T cell repertoires in cytomegalovirus infection. MiXCR, applied by TCRdb to the reads, yields one record per CDR3 protein. Of more than 500,000 distinct CDR3 sequences listed, 16% were seen once; the top ten hold 20% to 30%. Sequencing used CD8+ T cells from PBMCs. Source of these receptors: a human donor in good health (CMV status not recorded). Some clones in this sample may be carry-over from other donors' samples.

This clonotype was seen at least ten times. The gene calls are TRBV7-9 and TRBJ2-3, with 10 bases identical to TRBD2. This CDR3 is built from 15 residues. Germline V CDR1 and CDR2: SEHNR, FQNEAQ (reference sequence). V trimming: 3 bases; J trimming: 1 base; junction bases outside the gene matches: 1. CDR3 residues: CASSFGTSGTDTQYF. As DNA, the CDR3 is TGTGCCAGCAGCTTCGGGACTAGCGGCACAGATACGCAGTATTTT.

This clonotype was seen at least ten times. V usage is TRBV7-6 and J usage is TRBJ1-1; 9 bases fit TRBD1. The CDR3 runs to 15 residues. After removal of 2 bases from V and 1 base from J, the junction contained 2 bases not matched to a gene. Germline CDR1 reads SGHVS; CDR2 reads FNYEAQ. This chain's CDR3 is CASSLPGQGNTEAFF. CDR3 in DNA: TGTGCCAGCAGCTTACCGGGACAGGGGAACACTGAAGCTTTCTTT.

In its sample, this clonotype was seen a few times. The rearrangement joins TRBV20-1 to TRBJ2-2; TRBD1 is a possible D gene (5 bases). Germline loops: CDR1 DFQATT, CDR2 SNEGSKA (reference sequence). The CDR3 spans 15 residues. Trimming removed 0 bases at V and 2 bases at J, with 10 bases between. DNA of the CDR3: TGCAGTGCTAGAGATGTCGACAGCAACACCGGGGAGCTGTTTTTT. Amino acid sequence: CSARDVDSNTGELFF.

V usage is TRBV15 and J usage is TRBJ2-1; D is possibly TRBD1 (6 bases). Looked up from germline, CDR1 is LNHNV and CDR2 is YYDKDF (reference sequence). Trimming removed 4 bases at V and 0 bases at J, with 16 bases between. The CDR3 is made up of 17 amino acids. In DNA form, the CDR3 reads TGTGCCACCAGCACTAAAAATGGACAGCACTCCTACAATGAGCAGTTCTTC. Protein sequence: CATSTKNGQHSYNEQFF.

This chain links TRBV12-5 with TRBJ1-1; D remains ambiguous. The CDR3 spans 15 residues. V was clipped by 10 bases and J by 0 bases, with 18 bases between them. Per germline, CDR1 LGHNT and CDR2 FRNRAP. CDR3 region: CAISKVQSLNTEAFF. The CDR3 bases are TGTGCTATTAGCAAAGTCCAGTCTTTGAACACTGAAGCTTTCTTT.

The table lists this clonotype with a few counts. CDR3 in DNA: TGTGCCAGCAGTTATAGTGGACCGGGACAGATATACAATGAGCAGTTCTTC. Protein product: CASSYSGPGQIYNEQFF. This rearrangement joins TRBV6-5 to TRBJ2-1, with 7 positions matching TRBD1. The CDR3 consists of 17 residues. Germline V gene lookup returns CDR1 MNHEY and CDR2 SVGAGI. Unmatched junction bases numbered 12, after V lost 3 bases and J lost 4 bases.

This clonotype was seen repeatedly, ten times or more. V usage is TRBV28 and J usage is TRBJ2-2; D perhaps matches TRBD2 (6 bases). CDR1 is MDHEN and CDR2 is SYDVKM in the germline V gene. The V gene lost 6 bases and the J gene lost 2 bases, with 10 bases spanning the gap. The CDR3 totals 14 residues. CDR3 bases: TGTGCCAGCAGACTAGCAGCCAACACCGGGGAGCTGTTTTTT. Its protein product is CASRLAANTGELFF.

This clonotype has more than one count but fewer than ten. A single base separates this from a much larger clone, so it may be a read error. The chain is built from TRBV28 and TRBJ2-4, with D maybe TRBD2 (6 bases). V shed 5 bases and J shed 6 bases, with 20 bases lying between them. The CDR3 spans 16 residues. CDR1 MDHEN and CDR2 SYDVKM come from the germline V gene. CDR3 bases: TGTGCCAGCAGTGCCCTTTGGGGACTGGGAAGAAACATTCAGTACTTC. Its translation: CASSALWGLGRNIQYF.

This clonotype was counted only a few times. The rearrangement uses TRBV6-1 and TRBJ2-3; possibly TRBD1 or TRBD2 for D (5 bases each). V lost 2 bases and J lost 6, with 15 bases in between. The germline V gene has CDR1 MNHNS and CDR2 SASEGT. This CDR3 has 15 residues. CDR3 sequence reads: CASSETGGSGDTQYF. Here the CDR3 DNA reads TGTGCCAGCAGTGAAACTGGGGGTTCAGGGGATACGCAGTATTTT.

This clonotype was seen ten or more times. V is TRBV7-9 and J is TRBJ2-6, with D perhaps being TRBD1 or TRBD2 (6 bases each). Per the germline V gene, CDR1 is SEHNR and CDR2 is FQNEAQ (reference sequence). V lost 5 bases, J lost 2 bases, and 22 bases lay in between. The CDR3 length is 19 residues. The CDR3 loop is CASSGLGGPPGPGANVLTF. The DNA for the CDR3 is TGTGCCAGCAGCGGCCTTGGGGGGCCCCCCGGGCCTGGGGCCAACGTCCTGACTTTC.

Worth noting for this clonotype: One end of the junction varies from germline; a read error may be responsible. The V gene is TRBV27, the J gene TRBJ2-1; perhaps TRBD2 as D (7 bases). Germline assignment: CDR1 MNHEY and CDR2 SMNVEV (reference sequence). This CDR3 spans 18 amino acids. CDR3 coding DNA: TGTGGCAGCAGGGGACCATCTAGCGGACTAAGCTCCTACAATGAGCAGTTCTTC. Protein sequence: CGSRGPSSGLSSYNEQFF.

This clonotype was counted a few times. The chain uses TRBV20-1 and TRBJ2-7; possible D gene TRBD2, 6 bases. The CDR3 runs 14 residues. V gave up 6 bases and J gave up 7 bases, with 22 bases separating them. CDR1 and CDR2 from the germline V gene are DFQATT and SNEGSKA (reference sequence). Here the CDR3 reads CSATRQTLAYEQYF. CDR3 coding DNA: TGCAGTGCGACGCGCCAGACACTAGCATATGAGCAGTACTTC.

This clonotype turned up a few times. The V and J genes are TRBV24-1 and TRBJ2-3; D may be TRBD1 (5 bases). V lost 1 base and J lost 5, with 6 bases in between. The germline V gene encodes CDR1 KGHDR and CDR2 SFDVKD. This CDR3 spans 13 amino acids. DNA of the CDR3: TGTGCCACCAGTGATTTCCAGGGAGATACGCAGTATTTT. Translating gives CATSDFQGDTQYF.

This clonotype was counted at least ten times. V usage is TRBV7-8 and J usage is TRBJ2-1; TRBD2 matches 15 bases. CDR1 SGHVS and CDR2 FQNEAQ come from the germline V gene. The CDR3 extends over 16 amino acids. V lost 6 bases and J lost 10; bases outside the gene matches: 10. The CDR3, as DNA: TGTGCCAGCAGGCCCGGACTAGCGGGGGGGCTTGACGAGCAGTTCTTC. The encoded protein is CASRPGLAGGLDEQFF.

This clonotype was observed a few times. The J gene is TRBJ2-3, the V gene TRBV2, with 7 bases aligning to TRBD2. CDR3 length: 18 residues. With V trimmed by 3 bases and J by 4 bases, 16 bases remained unmatched. Germline CDR1 SNHLY, CDR2 FYNNEI. DNA for the CDR3: TGTGCCAGCAGTGATTTGCGGGAGTCCCGACGGCTACCAGATACGCAGTATTTT. This encodes CASSDLRESRRLPDTQYF.

The chain has TRBV7-9 and TRBJ1-5; D unresolved. The CDR3 is 11 amino acids. Per germline, CDR1 SEHNR and CDR2 FQNEAQ (reference sequence). V lost 1 base and J lost 11, with 6 bases in between. The CDR3 loop reads CASSLGTAQHF. The CDR3 coding sequence is TGTGCCAGCAGCTTAGGTACCGCCCAGCATTTT.

Ten or more counts support this clonotype. The J gene is TRBJ2-2, the V gene TRBV7-9; TRBD2 aligns across 11 bases. The CDR3 is 16 residues long. CDR1 SEHNR and CDR2 FQNEAQ come from the germline V gene (reference sequence). Losses at the gene ends were 5 bases for V and 4 bases for J; bases not matched to a gene: 6. CDR3 sequence (DNA): TGTGCCAGCAGCCCGGGACTAGCGGTGCTCACCGGGGAGCTGTTTTTT. Its translation: CASSPGLAVLTGELFF. The full variable domain, in which reference TRBV7-9 and TRBJ2-2 provide the parts outside the CDR3, is DTGVSQNPRHKITKRGQNVTFRCDPISEHNRLYWYRQTLGQGPEFLTYFQNEAQLEKSRLLSDRFSAERPKGSFSTLEIQRTEQGDSAMYLCASSPGLAVLTGELFFGEGSRLTVL.

Many counts were recorded for this clonotype. J is TRBJ2-1 and V is TRBV7-2, with TRBD2 matching over 9 bases. Germline CDR1 SGHTA, CDR2 FQGNSA. This CDR3 region has 20 residues. V was clipped by 7 bases and J by 7 bases; unmatched bases: 26. In DNA form, the CDR3 reads TGTGCCAGCACCTCCCCGAACGGGGCGGTGGCGGGAGGGGCGGAAAATGAGCAGTTCTTC. It yields the protein CASTSPNGAVAGGAENEQFF.

As for this clonotype: This may be a read error, as it is one base from a much larger clone. The V and J genes are TRBV10-3 and TRBJ2-7; no reliable D call. The length of the CDR3 is 13 residues. Per the germline V gene, CDR1 is ENHRY and CDR2 is SYGVKD. The chain's CDR3 is CAISGETTYEKYF. In DNA, the CDR3 is TGTGCCATCAGTGGCGAAACTACATACGAGAAGTACTTC.

This clonotype has just a few counts. The rearrangement joins TRBV5-8 to TRBJ1-5; 8 bases match TRBD1. CDR1 is SGHTS and CDR2 is YDEGEE in the germline V gene. The CDR3 runs to 15 residues. V dropped 3 bases and J dropped 7; count of bases not matched to a gene: 9. CDR3: CASSSWQGALQPQHF. CDR3 nucleotide sequence: TGTGCCAGCAGCTCTTGGCAGGGGGCTTTGCAGCCCCAGCATTTT. The full variable domain, its missing parts supplied by reference TRBV5-8 and TRBJ1-5, is EAGVTQSPTHLIKTRGQQATLRCSPISGHTSVYWYQQALGLGLQFLLWYDEGEERNRGNFPPRFSGRQFPNYSSELNVNALELEDSALYLCASSSWQGALQPQHFGDGTRLSIL.